The present TCR beta chain was sequenced within a study of cytomegalovirus exposure and HLA in healthy donors (dated by TCRdb to about 2017). At the level of the whole study: According to a later analysis, one platform produced both the 110 or so validation repertoires and the 670 or so repertoires of the first cohort. The aim of the study was to test whether cataloging public T cell receptors could identify signatures of past pathogen exposure. Along with the roughly 670-subject first cohort, a separate validation cohort of over a hundred different subjects was used. To predict cytomegalovirus infection status, the study combined high-throughput TCR immunosequencing, statistical association of individual TCRs with disease status, and machine learning.

The full study reports these points: A total of 164 TCR beta chains were listed by the study as associated with cytomegalovirus. The authors suggested that the approach could potentially be extended to other disease states and immunological phenotypes. The classifier was reported to diagnose cytomegalovirus status with high specificity and sensitivity in both the original cohort and the validation cohort. In a later analysis, TCRs clustered in the first cohort were found to also tend to co-occur in the 120 or so validation repertoires, with 90% to 95% of cluster scores above 0. Most TCR sequences were observed very rarely across donors, whereas some public TCRs were present in many individuals. A few of the identified cytomegalovirus-associated TCR beta chains were confirmed in vitro to be specific for cytomegalovirus antigens. The validation cohort had no HLA typing available for a later analysis, so co-occurrence within that cohort was assessed over all 130 or so repertoires.

Donors formed part of the validation cohort, which comprised 120 subjects and was distinct from the first cohort of 670 or so subjects. The CDR1 and CDR2 encoded by the germline V gene are MRHNA and SNTAGT. The CDR3 runs 17 residues from the cysteine to the phenylalanine. Only the CDR3 DNA stays, 51 bases, in frame from base 1. Relative to germline, V is missing 7 bases and J is missing 1 base, with 15 bases of the junction outside any gene match. As to this clone: It has no known antigen specificity. No much larger clone exists at a distance of one base, and base qualities are not known.

Libraries came from the immunoSEQ multiplex PCR assay. The authors processed their data as follows. A statistical classification framework was developed to diagnose cytomegalovirus status using the catalog of TCR beta chain sequences. Drawn from immuneACCESS, this table holds only the in-frame rearrangements with V and J called that TCRdb kept. Clones are partly lost; checked studies trace under half to an unresolved V gene and leave the rest unexplained. That table supplies the V and J calls and clone size; D and trimming were determined from the DNA. For this sample the table gives about 56,000 clones, of which 96% were detected only once. The ten largest clonotypes hold 1.2% of the sample.

The rearranged segments are TRBV6-4 and TRBJ1-2; 7 junctional bases match TRBD1. Material: PBMCs. The clonotype comes from a woman between 18 and 29 years old in good health and CMV-seronegative. The base sequence is TGTGCCAGCAAACCGGGACAGCCCAACTGGGTTAACTATGGCTACACCTTC. It is translated as CASKPGQPNWVNYGYTF.